This passage covers 8 T cell receptor beta chains from one sample sequenced in a study of cytomegalovirus exposure and HLA in healthy donors. PCR employed 60 Vbeta and 13 Jbeta primers. Measured with immunoSEQ multiplex PCR; TCRdb has only the in-frame clones, and not every one. Among 120,000 to 150,000 clones, about 75% were seen once, and the ten largest hold around 1.6%. Sequenced input: PBMCs. The receptors here all came from a woman aged 30 to 39 in good health and CMV-seronegative.

This chain links TRBV5-1 with TRBJ1-6, with 7 bases that match TRBD1. CDR1 SGHRS and CDR2 YFSETQ come from the germline V gene. V gave up 7 bases and J gave up 5 bases; unmatched junction bases: 6. The CDR3 totals 14 residues. DNA of the CDR3: TGCGCCAGCTCTCCGGGGACAGATAATTCACCCCTCCACTTT. It encodes CASSPGTDNSPLHF.

This clone has just one count. This sample includes further DNA sequences coding for the same CDR3. The chain couples TRBV5-6 to TRBJ2-5, with 8 bases matching TRBD1. This CDR3 spans 16 amino acids. V was clipped by 1 base and J by 4 bases; unmatched bases: 9. Per the germline V gene, CDR1 is SGHDT and CDR2 is YYEEEE. CDR3 region: CASSLLAGGIAETQYF. As DNA, the CDR3 is TGTGCCAGCAGCTTGCTGGCAGGGGGCATTGCAGAGACCCAGTACTTC.

The sample holds one count of this clone. This chain uses TRBV5-1 with TRBJ2-5; tentative D call: TRBD1 (5 bases). The DNA end favors TRBJ2-7, so the J call may be wrong. Germline CDR1 reads SGHRS; CDR2 reads YFSETQ. There are 15 residues in the CDR3. The CDR3 nucleotides read TGCGCCAGCAGCTCCGCGCAGGGCGATTCCTACGAGCAGTACTTC. It codes for CASSSAQGDSYEQYF.

This clone has a handful of counts. The V and J genes are TRBV6-5 and TRBJ2-7; the D gene is possibly TRBD1 (7 bases). The germline V gene has CDR1 MNHEY and CDR2 SVGAGI. The V gene lost 5 bases and the J gene lost 6 bases, with 17 bases spanning the gap. The CDR3 spans 14 residues. CDR3 region: CASSIQGGRGEQYF. CDR3 DNA: TGTGCCAGCAGTATCCAGGGGGGTCGGGGCGAGCAGTACTTC.

Turning to this clone: An end of the junction differs from the germline gene, which may be a read error. The rearrangement links TRBV7-9 to TRBJ1-5, with a possible D match to TRBD1 (5 bases). Germline values: CDR1 SEHNR, CDR2 FQNEAQ (reference sequence). The CDR3 length is 15 residues. Here the CDR3 reads CSSSLEPGGMEPQHF. CDR3 sequence (DNA): TGTTCCAGCAGCTTAGAACCTGGGGGGATGGAGCCCCAGCATTTT.

The chain recombines TRBV2 with TRBJ2-5; D perhaps matches TRBD1 (6 bases). The germline V and J ends were trimmed by 8 bases and 5 bases, with 18 bases remaining between them. CDR3 length: 14 residues. Germline V gene sequence: CDR1 SNHLY, CDR2 FYNNEI. The CDR3 DNA reads TGTGCCAGCTTTAGGGCAGGGGCTGAGGAGACCCAGTACTTC. Translation: CASFRAGAEETQYF.

The chain has TRBV2 and TRBJ2-5; TRBD2 is a possible D gene (5 bases). CDR3 length: 14 residues. Germline V gene sequence: CDR1 SNHLY, CDR2 FYNNEI. The germline V and J ends were trimmed by 2 bases and 5 bases, with 12 bases remaining between them. The CDR3 bases are TGTGCCAGCAGTGAACTGCTAGCATCGGAGACCCAGTACTTC. Amino acid sequence: CASSELLASETQYF.

This clone came up a few times. This chain connects TRBV5-5 to TRBJ2-3, with 7 bases identical to TRBD1. The trim removed 0 bases at V and 4 bases at J, leaving 5 bases unmatched. Germline-derived CDR1 and CDR2 are SGHKS and YYEKEE (reference sequence). The CDR3 is 15 amino acids. The chain's CDR3 is CASSLAIQGADTQYF. CDR3 sequence (DNA): TGTGCCAGCAGCTTGGCCATCCAGGGGGCAGATACGCAGTATTTT.